This T cell receptor beta chain originates from a study of shared clonotypes between healthy human individuals. The assay was immunoSEQ multiplex PCR, and TCRdb's table has in-frame clones only and misses some. The sample holds approximately 82,000 clones, 50% to 70% seen once. This clone came up many times. V lost 2 bases to trimming and J lost 0 bases, with 10 bases between them. Germline loops: CDR1 SGHKS, CDR2 YYEKEE (reference sequence). The CDR3 loop spans 15 amino acids. The specimen sequenced was memory CD8+ T cells sorted from blood. Noted subset: CD45RO+ cells pooled with CCR7-negative TemRA cells. This sequence originates from a young man in good health. V and J are TRBV5-5 and TRBJ2-3, with D possibly matching TRBD2 (5 bases). In nucleotides, the CDR3 is TGTGCCAGCAGCTTTCGGACTCCTAGCACAGATACGCAGTATTTT. Translated, it gives CASSFRTPSTDTQYF. Drawing the rest from reference TRBV5-5 and TRBJ2-3, the complete variable domain is DAGVTQSPTHLIKTRGQQVTLRCSPISGHKSVSWYQQVLGQGPQFIFQYYEKEERGRGNFPDRFSARQFPNYSSELNVNALLLGDSALYLCASSFRTPSTDTQYFGPGTRLTVL.